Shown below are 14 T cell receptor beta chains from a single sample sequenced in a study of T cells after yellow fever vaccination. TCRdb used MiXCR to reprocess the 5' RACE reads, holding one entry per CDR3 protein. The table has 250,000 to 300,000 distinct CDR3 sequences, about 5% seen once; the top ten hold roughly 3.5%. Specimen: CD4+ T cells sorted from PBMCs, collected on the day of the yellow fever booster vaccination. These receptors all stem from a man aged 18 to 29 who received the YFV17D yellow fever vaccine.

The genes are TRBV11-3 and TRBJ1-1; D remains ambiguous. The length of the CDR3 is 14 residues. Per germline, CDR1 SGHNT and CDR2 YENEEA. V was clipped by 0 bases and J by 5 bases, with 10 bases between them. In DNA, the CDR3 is TGTGCCAGCAGCTTAGATGGCGGGGTAACTGAAGCTTTCTTT. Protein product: CASSLDGGVTEAFF.

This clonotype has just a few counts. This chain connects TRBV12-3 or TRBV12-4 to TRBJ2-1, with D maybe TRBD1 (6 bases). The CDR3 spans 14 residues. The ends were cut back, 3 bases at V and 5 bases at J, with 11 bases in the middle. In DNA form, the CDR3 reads TGTGCCAGCAGTTTCCGACAGGTCGACAATGAGCAGTTCTTC. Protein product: CASSFRQVDNEQFF.

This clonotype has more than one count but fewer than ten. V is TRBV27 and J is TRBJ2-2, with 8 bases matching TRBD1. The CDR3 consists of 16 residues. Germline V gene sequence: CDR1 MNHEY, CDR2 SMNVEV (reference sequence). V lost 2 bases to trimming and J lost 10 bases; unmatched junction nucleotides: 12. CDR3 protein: CASSLRASGGVAELFF. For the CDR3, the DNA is TGTGCCAGCAGTTTACGCGCATCAGGGGGCGTGGCGGAGCTGTTTTTT.

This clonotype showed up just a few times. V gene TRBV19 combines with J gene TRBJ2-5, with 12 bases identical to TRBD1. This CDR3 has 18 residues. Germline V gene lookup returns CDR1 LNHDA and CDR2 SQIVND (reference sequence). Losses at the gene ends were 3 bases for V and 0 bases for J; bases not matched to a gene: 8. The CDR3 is CASSIRGTGGLHQETQYF. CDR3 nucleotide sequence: TGTGCCAGTAGTATCCGCGGGACAGGGGGCCTCCACCAAGAGACCCAGTACTTC.

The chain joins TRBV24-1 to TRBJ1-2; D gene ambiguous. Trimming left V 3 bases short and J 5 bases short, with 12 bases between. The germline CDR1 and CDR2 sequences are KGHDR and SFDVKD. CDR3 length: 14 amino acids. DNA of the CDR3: TGTGCCACCAGTGATGAGACCATCGGGTATGGCTACACCTTC. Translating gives CATSDETIGYGYTF.

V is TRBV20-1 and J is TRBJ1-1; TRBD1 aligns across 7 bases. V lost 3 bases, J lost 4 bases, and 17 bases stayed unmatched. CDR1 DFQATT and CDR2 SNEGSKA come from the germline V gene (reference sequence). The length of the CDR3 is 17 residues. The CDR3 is CSASGGQQSLGRTEAFF. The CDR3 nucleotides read TGCAGTGCTAGCGGGGGACAGCAGTCGTTGGGGCGCACTGAAGCTTTCTTT.

The chain's CDR3 is CASSLWTSGGAQETQYF. In DNA, the CDR3 is TGTGCCAGCAGTTTATGGACTAGCGGGGGGGCCCAAGAGACCCAGTACTTC. The chain links TRBV12-3 or TRBV12-4 to TRBJ2-5, with 15 bases lining up with TRBD2. The length of the CDR3 is 17 residues. The V gene end was trimmed by 2 bases and the J gene end by 1 base; junction bases not matched to a gene: 2.

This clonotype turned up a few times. The CDR3 sequence is CASSQDEQGYNSPLHF. DNA for the CDR3: TGTGCCAGCAGCCAAGATGAGCAGGGCTATAATTCACCCCTCCACTTT. This chain links TRBV4-2 with TRBJ1-6; the D gene is possibly TRBD1 (5 bases). Germline V gene lookup returns CDR1 LGHNA and CDR2 YNFKEQ. The V end was cut by 0 bases, the J end by 3 bases, with 9 bases between. The CDR3 has 16 residues.

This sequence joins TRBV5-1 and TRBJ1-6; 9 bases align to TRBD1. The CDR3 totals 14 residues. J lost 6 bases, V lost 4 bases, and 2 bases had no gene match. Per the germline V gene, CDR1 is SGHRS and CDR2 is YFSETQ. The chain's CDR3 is CASSEGQGNSPLHF. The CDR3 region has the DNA TGCGCCAGCAGCGAGGGACAGGGTAATTCACCCCTCCACTTT. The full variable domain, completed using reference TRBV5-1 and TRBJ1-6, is KAGVTQTPRYLIKTRGQQVTLSCSPISGHRSVSWYQQTPGQGLQFLFEYFSETQRNKGNFPGRFSGRQFSNSRSEMNVSTLELGDSALYLCASSEGQGNSPLHFGNGTRLTVT.

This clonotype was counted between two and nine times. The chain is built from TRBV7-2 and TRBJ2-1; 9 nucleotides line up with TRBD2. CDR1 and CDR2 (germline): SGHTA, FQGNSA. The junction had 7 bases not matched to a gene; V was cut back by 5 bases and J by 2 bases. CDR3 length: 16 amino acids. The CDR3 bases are TGTGCCAGCAGCCCTATGGGACTAGCCACCTACAATGAGCAGTTCTTC. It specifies CASSPMGLATYNEQFF.

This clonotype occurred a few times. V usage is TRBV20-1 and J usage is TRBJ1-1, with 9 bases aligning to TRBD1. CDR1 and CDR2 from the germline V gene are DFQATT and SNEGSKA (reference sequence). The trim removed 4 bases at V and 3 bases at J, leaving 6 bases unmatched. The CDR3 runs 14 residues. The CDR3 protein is CSATPWDRDTEAFF. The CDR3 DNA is TGCAGTGCTACCCCTTGGGACAGGGACACTGAAGCTTTCTTT.

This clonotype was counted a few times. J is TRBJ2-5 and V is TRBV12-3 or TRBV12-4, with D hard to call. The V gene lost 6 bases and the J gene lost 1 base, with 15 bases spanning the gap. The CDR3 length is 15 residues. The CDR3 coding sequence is TGTGCCAGCAGCCGTCGGGCGTCATTCCAAGAGACCCAGTACTTC. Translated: CASSRRASFQETQYF.

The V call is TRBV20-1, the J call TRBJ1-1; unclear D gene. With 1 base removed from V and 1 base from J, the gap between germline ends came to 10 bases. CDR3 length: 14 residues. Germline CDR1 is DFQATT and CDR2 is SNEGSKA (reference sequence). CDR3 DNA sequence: TGCAGTGCTAGAGTGGGCGCTGAGAACACTGAAGCTTTCTTT. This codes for CSARVGAENTEAFF.

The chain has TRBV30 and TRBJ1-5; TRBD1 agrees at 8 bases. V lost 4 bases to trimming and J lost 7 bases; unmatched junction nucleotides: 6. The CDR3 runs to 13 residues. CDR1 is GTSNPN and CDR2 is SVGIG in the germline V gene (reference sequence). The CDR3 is CAWNRGDRQPQHF. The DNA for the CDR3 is TGTGCCTGGAACAGGGGGGATCGGCAGCCCCAGCATTTT.